The next 14 T cell receptor beta chains were all read from a single sample in a study of blood T cell repertoires in COVID-19. Here immunoSEQ multiplex PCR was the method, and the copy in TCRdb shows in-frame clones only, minus some. The table records approximately 97,000 clones, roughly 80% of them present only once. Sequencing was done on a sample of peripheral blood. These receptors were taken from a man aged 55 to 70 with acute or convalescent COVID-19.

The chain employs TRBV28 and TRBJ1-2, with 10 positions matching TRBD1. Germline V gene sequence: CDR1 MDHEN, CDR2 SYDVKM. V shed 3 bases and J 4 bases; nucleotides not matched to a gene: 5. The CDR3 runs to 15 residues. CDR3 coding DNA: TGTGCCAGCAGTTTGGTGGGACAGGGGAGCTATGGCTACACCTTC. It is translated as CASSLVGQGSYGYTF.

As concerns this clone: The germline gene is not matched at one end of the junction; a read error may be the cause. The V call is TRBV4-3, the J call TRBJ1-5; no clear D. The CDR3 contains 15 residues. From germline, CDR1 is LGHNA and CDR2 YSLEER. The CDR3 DNA follows: TGCGCCAGCAGCAAAGAGGGAGGCCCGAATCAGCCCCAGCATTTT. It codes for CASSKEGGPNQPQHF.

The V and J genes are TRBV9 and TRBJ2-1, with TRBD2 matching over 14 bases. The CDR3 contains 15 residues. The J segment lost 5 bases and the V segment lost 3 bases, leaving 1 base of the junction unmatched. Germline V gene data show CDR1 as SGDLS and CDR2 as YYNGEE. As DNA, the CDR3 is TGTGCCAGCAGCGGACTAGCGGGGGGGGACAATGAGCAGTTCTTC. It codes for CASSGLAGGDNEQFF.

A single count supports this clone. The chain recombines TRBV7-3 with TRBJ2-7; D is possibly TRBD1 (6 bases). The CDR3 totals 13 residues. Trimming stripped 1 base from V and 6 bases from J, with 10 bases between. Germline CDR1 reads SGHTA; CDR2 reads FQGTGA. CDR3: CASSLKQGGEQYF. The DNA for the CDR3 is TGTGCCAGCAGCTTAAAACAGGGCGGCGAGCAGTACTTC.

V is TRBV2 and J is TRBJ2-2, with D possibly matching TRBD1 (6 bases). Trimming removed 3 bases from V and 4 bases from J, with 15 bases in between. The CDR3 runs to 16 residues. Germline V gene sequence: CDR1 SNHLY, CDR2 FYNNEI. The CDR3 nucleotides read TGTGCCAGCAGTGACGTTGGGGGCCGCGGCACCGGGGAGCTGTTTTTT. Translation: CASSDVGGRGTGELFF.

This clone was detected only once. This chain links TRBV5-1 with TRBJ2-1; 12 bases agree with TRBD2. Trimming cost V 4 bases and J 10 bases; bases outside gene matches: 9. This CDR3 region has 15 residues. CDR1 and CDR2 (germline): SGHRS, YFSETQ. DNA of the CDR3: TGCGCCAGCAGCCCGAGACTAGCGGGAGCGGGGGAGCAGTTCTTC. It codes for CASSPRLAGAGEQFF.

J is TRBJ2-1 and V is TRBV4-3; D not resolved. The germline CDR1 and CDR2 sequences are LGHNA and YSLEER. Trimming shortened V by 0 bases and J by 5 bases, and 5 bases separated the two germline ends. There are 13 residues in the CDR3. The CDR3 DNA reads TGCGCCAGCAGCCAAGAGTACAACAATGAGCAGTTCTTC. This gives the protein CASSQEYNNEQFF.

The CDR3 DNA sequence: TGTGCCAGCAGTTTTGCAGGGGCGGATCAGCCCCAGCATTTT. Its translation is CASSFAGADQPQHF. The chain is built from TRBV27 and TRBJ1-5; D might be TRBD1 (6 bases). Trimming shortened V by 3 bases and J by 5 bases, and 11 bases separated the two germline ends. The CDR3 contains 14 residues. In germline, CDR1 is MNHEY, CDR2 SMNVEV (reference sequence).

This clone was detected only once. CDR3 in amino acids: CASSTGSGTGELFF. CDR3 nucleotides: TGTGCCAGCAGTACAGGGTCGGGCACCGGGGAGCTGTTTTTT. The genes are TRBV2 and TRBJ2-2; TRBD1 is a possible D gene (6 bases). Trimming left V 5 bases short and J 4 bases short, with 11 bases between. This CDR3 is built from 14 residues. Per the germline V gene, CDR1 is SNHLY and CDR2 is FYNNEI.

The J gene is TRBJ1-5, the V gene TRBV9; D perhaps matches TRBD1 (5 bases). Germline V gene data show CDR1 as SGDLS and CDR2 as YYNGEE. The CDR3 is 15 residues long. The ends were cut back, 2 bases at V and 2 bases at J, with 11 bases in the middle. The CDR3 nucleotides read TGTGCCAGCAGCGTTGATGGGACTCGCAATCAGCCCCAGCATTTT. This encodes CASSVDGTRNQPQHF.

The rearrangement joins TRBV27 to TRBJ2-3, with unresolved D. The CDR3 length is 15 residues. Trimming removed 2 bases from V and 0 bases from J, with 9 bases in between. Looked up from germline, CDR1 is MNHEY and CDR2 is SMNVEV (reference sequence). CDR3 DNA: TGTGCCAGCAGTTTAGAGAGACATAGCACAGATACGCAGTATTTT. The encoded protein is CASSLERHSTDTQYF.

In regard to this clone: Within the sample, other DNA sequences also encode this same CDR3. The chain links TRBV9 to TRBJ2-2; TRBD1 is a possible D gene (5 bases). Trimming removed 1 base at V and 1 base at J, with 11 bases between. This CDR3 spans 16 amino acids. Germline loops: CDR1 SGDLS, CDR2 YYNGEE. The DNA of the CDR3 is TGTGCCAGCAGCGTAAGAGACAGACTGAACACCGGGGAGCTGTTTTTT. Protein sequence: CASSVRDRLNTGELFF.

Here the CDR3 reads CASSSPGQGAQGYTF. The CDR3 region has the DNA TGTGCCAGCAGCTCACCGGGACAGGGGGCGCAGGGCTACACCTTC. The rearrangement uses TRBV6-2 or TRBV6-3 and TRBJ1-2, with 12 bases matching TRBD1. The CDR3 runs to 15 residues. V dropped 6 bases and J dropped 8; count of bases not matched to a gene: 10. Germline lookup yields CDR1 MNHEY and CDR2 SVGEGT.

The rearrangement joins TRBV18 to TRBJ2-6, with D perhaps matching TRBD2 (5 bases). Germline loops: CDR1 KGHSH, CDR2 LQKENI. The V end lost 1 base, the J end lost 1 base, and 8 bases lay between the germline ends. The CDR3 loop spans 16 amino acids. The CDR3 coding sequence is TGTGCCAGCTCACCACTGGGCGGGTCTGGGGCCAACGTCCTGACTTTC. Encoded protein: CASSPLGGSGANVLTF.